This TCR beta chain derives from a study of blood T cells in healthy people across ages. Next came a second PCR, run for about 7 to 12 cycles, which used a sample-barcoded 5' primer along with a J-beta primer mix. TCRdb reanalysed the 5' RACE reads using MiXCR and keeps one entry per CDR3 protein. The sample consists of around 800,000 distinct CDR3 sequences, approximately 65% of them appearing once. Trimming took off 1 base at V and 5 bases at J, with 12 bases between the two ends. This CDR3 comprises 15 residues. Germline V gene lookup returns CDR1 MRHNA and CDR2 SNTAGT. Each sample had at least 7 million PBMCs isolated. On this clonotype itself: Its cognate antigen is unknown.

Study outcomes and limitations: As naive T cell percentage varied, TCR beta diversity correlated strongly with it. It was not possible, with unsorted PBMCs, to conclusively compare naive and antigen-experienced cells.

This rearrangement joins TRBV6-4 to TRBJ2-1, with D possibly matching TRBD1 (6 bases). Sequencing was done on a sample of blood. This receptor was identified in a man aged 25 to 40 in good health. The CDR3 DNA is TGTGCCAGCAGTGACTTGGCAGGGGTCCACAATGAGCAGTTCTTC. Protein sequence: CASSDLAGVHNEQFF.